The clone carrying this T cell receptor (beta chain) is a singleton in its sample. Antigen unknown. The data stem from a study of T cell responses to AZD1222 COVID-19 vaccine. Clones were sequenced by immunoSEQ multiplex PCR, and TCRdb holds only the in-frame ones, with some missing. The sample holds 65,000 to 85,000 clones, 80% seen once. Germline V CDR1 and CDR2: SEHNR, FQNEAQ (reference sequence). The CDR3 is made up of 13 amino acids. V dropped 5 bases and J dropped 2 bases, with 9 bases sitting between them. Study-level points and caveats: It was only a handful of AZD1222 recipients who were seropositive at baseline.

This receptor was obtained from an adult who received the AZD1222 COVID-19 vaccine. This chain links TRBV7-9 with TRBJ1-2, with a weak D call TRBD1 (5 bases). The starting material was peripheral blood, obtained 28 days after the second AZD1222 dose. CDR3 in amino acids: CASSRDLNYGYTF. The CDR3 coding sequence is TGTGCCAGCAGCCGGGACTTAAACTATGGCTACACCTTC.